The rows below give T cell receptor beta chains drawn from one sample of a study of cytomegalovirus exposure and HLA in healthy donors. Assay: immunoSEQ multiplex PCR; the TCRdb copy retains only in-frame clones and omits some. The sample carries 150,000 to 200,000 clones, around 85% recorded once. The sample consisted of PBMCs. These receptors came from a man between 45 and 60 years old in good health and CMV-seropositive. CDR3s include the opening cysteine and the closing phenylalanine or tryptophan. D genes are given only for firm matches. Only part of the rows carry a size: once, few, many, or a class if the clone is expanded.

>TRBJ2-3|NA|TRBV5-4|few
CASTPRQSTDTQYF
TGTGCCAGCACCCCACGACAGAGCACAGATACGCAGTATTTT
>TRBJ2-3|NA|TRBV9|NA
CASSSRGETGTDTQYF
TGTGCCAGCAGCTCCCGAGGAGAAACGGGCACAGATACGCAGTATTTT
>TRBJ2-3|NA|TRBV6-1|NA
CASSAPGHPDTQYF
TGTGCCAGCAGTGCCCCGGGACACCCGGATACGCAGTATTTT
>TRBJ1-2|NA|TRBV7-8|NA
CASSLDPGHYGYTF
TGTGCCAGCAGCTTAGACCCGGGTCACTATGGCTACACCTTC
>TRBJ1-2|NA|TRBV28|NA
CASSLRAYGYTF
TGTGCCAGCAGTTTAAGAGCCTATGGCTACACCTTC
>TRBJ1-5|NA|TRBV28|NA
CASSLEVNQPQHF
TGTGCCAGCAGTTTGGAGGTAAATCAGCCCCAGCATTTT
>TRBJ2-2|NA|TRBV7-2|NA
CASRQGTDTGELFF
TGTGCCAGCAGACAGGGCACGGACACCGGGGAGCTGTTTTTT
>TRBJ2-5|NA|TRBV18|once
CASSPTVRQETQYF
TGTGCCAGCTCACCCACAGTAAGGCAAGAGACCCAGTACTTC
>TRBJ1-2|TRBD1|TRBV2|NA
CASSVDREYGYTF
TGTGCCAGCAGTGTTGACAGGGAATATGGCTACACCTTC
>TRBJ2-5|TRBD1|TRBV11-1|NA
CASSDRTGSRETQYF
TGTGCCAGCAGCGATCGGACAGGGAGCAGGGAGACCCAGTACTTC
>TRBJ2-5|TRBD2|TRBV2|NA
CASRREGQETQYF
TGTGCCAGCAGGCGGGAGGGCCAAGAGACCCAGTACTTC
>TRBJ2-1|TRBD2|TRBV4-2|NA
CASNKAGGDNEQFF
TGTGCCAGCAACAAAGCGGGGGGTGACAATGAGCAGTTCTTC
>TRBJ2-2|NA|TRBV7-3|NA
CASSRTANTGELFF
TGTGCCAGCAGCAGGACAGCGAACACCGGGGAGCTGTTTTTT
>TRBJ1-2|NA|TRBV6-1|NA
CASRPLSYGYTF
TGTGCCAGCAGGCCATTGAGCTATGGCTACACCTTC
>TRBJ2-3|TRBD1|TRBV18|few
CASSLFIPGTGVTDTQYF
TGTGCCAGCTCACTTTTCATCCCCGGGACAGGGGTCACAGATACGCAGTATTTT
>TRBJ2-1|TRBD1|TRBV5-1|NA
CASSPGTGGNEQFF
TGCGCCAGCAGTCCCGGGACAGGGGGGAATGAGCAGTTCTTC
>TRBJ2-7|NA|TRBV2|NA
CASSETVLHSF
TGTGCCAGCAGTGAAACGGTGCTTCACTCCTTC
>TRBJ1-1|NA|TRBV2|few
CASTLDGGPIEAFF
TGTGCCAGCACCCTCGACGGAGGGCCTATTGAAGCTTTCTTT
>TRBJ1-2|NA|TRBV28|NA
CASTLGALANYGYTF
TGTGCCAGCACCCTAGGGGCTCTTGCTAACTATGGCTACACCTTC
>TRBJ2-7|TRBD2|TRBV4-3|NA
CASSQGRETPSYEQYF
TGCGCCAGCAGCCAAGGGCGGGAGACCCCATCCTACGAGCAGTACTTC
>TRBJ1-6|NA|TRBV10-3|NA
CAISDGQRSSYNSPLHF
TGTGCCATCAGTGACGGACAGAGGAGCTCCTATAATTCACCCCTCCACTTT
>TRBJ1-1|TRBD1|TRBV15|NA
CATSRERTGANTEAFF
TGTGCCACCAGCAGAGAGCGGACAGGGGCGAACACTGAAGCTTTCTTT
>TRBJ2-1|TRBD2|TRBV5-1|NA
CASSWAGGLNNEQFF
TGCGCCAGCAGCTGGGCGGGGGGGCTAAACAATGAGCAGTTCTTC
>TRBJ2-2|TRBD1|TRBV6-5|few
CASSYSGTGDTGELFF
TGTGCCAGCAGTTACTCCGGGACAGGGGATACCGGGGAGCTGTTTTTT
>TRBJ1-1|TRBD1|TRBV5-8|NA
CASSPTDRVNTEAFF
TGTGCCAGCAGCCCAACTGACAGGGTGAACACTGAAGCTTTCTTT
>TRBJ2-7|NA|TRBV19|NA
CASSTTLTGRYEQYF
TGTGCCAGTAGTACGACCCTTACAGGTCGCTACGAGCAGTACTTC
>TRBJ1-3|NA|TRBV19|NA
CASSERSSGNTIYF
TGTGCCAGTAGTGAACGGAGCTCTGGAAACACCATATATTTT
>TRBJ2-7|TRBD1|TRBV28|NA
CASSPTLGGVYEQYF
TGTGCCAGCAGTCCCACCTTAGGGGGCGTCTACGAGCAGTACTTC
>TRBJ2-7|NA|TRBV25-1|NA
CASSERMDNSYEQYF
TGTGCCAGCAGTGAAAGGATGGACAACTCCTACGAGCAGTACTTC
>TRBJ1-5|NA|TRBV28|once
CASSPSTGFNQPQHF
TGTGCCAGCAGTCCCTCCACAGGCTTCAATCAGCCCCAGCATTTT
>TRBJ2-5|TRBD2|TRBV7-8|NA
CASSLIVAGGRETQYF
TGTGCCAGCAGCTTAATAGTAGCGGGAGGTCGGGAGACCCAGTACTTC
>TRBJ2-5|NA|TRBV11-3|NA
CASSLGRGGAQTQYF
TGTGCCAGCAGCTTAGGCCGAGGGGGGGCACAGACCCAGTACTTC
>TRBJ2-5|TRBD1|TRBV7-6|NA
CASSLGRWTGQETQYF
TGTGCCAGCAGCTTGGGAAGATGGACAGGTCAAGAGACCCAGTACTTC
>TRBJ2-7|TRBD2|TRBV29-1|once
CSARREAGAYEQYF
TGCAGCGCTCGAAGGGAAGCGGGAGCCTACGAGCAGTACTTC
>TRBJ2-7|TRBD1|TRBV5-1|NA
CASSRTLDRGNEQYF
TGCGCCAGCAGCCGAACGTTGGACAGGGGGAATGAGCAGTACTTC
>TRBJ2-3|NA|TRBV19|NA
CASSAGQHHSTDTQYF
TGTGCCAGTAGTGCGGGACAGCATCACAGCACAGATACGCAGTATTTT
>TRBJ2-3|TRBD1|TRBV7-2|NA
CASSLGAGGFTDTQYF
TGTGCCAGCAGCTTAGGGGCAGGGGGATTCACAGATACGCAGTATTTT
>TRBJ1-5|NA|TRBV30|NA
CAWSHPGAYNQPQHF
TGTGCCTGGAGTCATCCAGGGGCCTATAATCAGCCCCAGCATTTT
>TRBJ2-3|TRBD1|TRBV5-1|NA
CASSSTGAPDTQYF
TGCGCCAGCAGCTCTACAGGGGCCCCAGATACGCAGTATTTT
>TRBJ2-3|TRBD2|TRBV2|once
CASNPGLEGTDTQYF
TGTGCCAGCAATCCGGGACTAGAGGGGACAGATACGCAGTATTTT
>TRBJ2-7|TRBD1|TRBV18|NA
CASSPSRTGSHEQYF
TGTGCCAGCTCACCATCCAGGACAGGGTCCCACGAGCAGTACTTC
>TRBJ1-5|NA|TRBV28|NA
CASTVDTSNQPQHF
TGTGCCAGCACCGTGGACACTAGCAATCAGCCCCAGCATTTT
>TRBJ2-2|TRBD1|TRBV9|NA
CASSPDRGSTGELFF
TGTGCCAGCAGCCCGGACAGGGGGAGCACCGGGGAGCTGTTTTTT
>TRBJ2-1|TRBD2|TRBV6-1|few
CASSERAGGRSEQFF
TGTGCCAGCAGTGAACGGGCGGGGGGGCGAAGTGAGCAGTTCTTC
>TRBJ2-7|TRBD1|TRBV19|few
CASSGTGTGEDEQYF
TGTGCCAGTAGTGGGACCGGGACAGGGGAAGACGAGCAGTACTTC
>TRBJ1-3|NA|TRBV2|NA
CASWGEAGNTIYF
TGTGCCAGCTGGGGGGAGGCTGGAAACACCATATATTTT
>TRBJ2-7|NA|TRBV7-8|NA
CASSLGRSYEQYF
TGTGCCAGCAGCTTGGGCAGATCGTACGAGCAGTACTTC
>TRBJ1-2|TRBD1|TRBV28|NA
CASKQTGTAYYGYTF
TGTGCCAGCAAACAGACAGGGACCGCTTACTATGGCTACACCTTC
>TRBJ1-2|NA|TRBV2|NA
CASSETNYGYTF
TGTGCCAGCAGCGAGACTAACTATGGCTACACCTTC
>TRBJ1-6|NA|TRBV9|NA
CASSVAPNSPLHF
TGTGCCAGCAGCGTAGCCCCGAATTCACCCCTCCACTTT
>TRBJ2-5|NA|TRBV9|once
CASSVAAGIQETQYF
TGTGCCAGCAGCGTAGCAGCAGGGATTCAAGAGACCCAGTACTTC
>TRBJ2-2|TRBD2|TRBV7-9|once
CASSEGLAGTGELFF
TGTGCCAGCAGCGAGGGACTAGCGGGCACCGGGGAGCTGTTTTTT
>TRBJ1-4|NA|TRBV5-6|NA
CASSLKGDIPNEKLFF
TGTGCCAGCAGCTTGAAGGGAGACATCCCTAATGAAAAACTGTTTTTT